The 28 T cell receptor beta chains given below trace back to one sample, sequenced in a study of T-cell memory formation after mild COVID-19. TCRdb reprocessed the 5' RACE reads via MiXCR and lists one record per CDR3 protein. The data show 200,000 to 250,000 distinct CDR3 sequences, under 12% seen once. The sequenced material came from PBMCs or a T cell subset sorted from them (not recorded which). These TCRs come from a man between 18 and 29 years old who had mild COVID-19 (a few samples of this study predate the infection). Cell type and time point are not known.

The rearrangement links TRBV28 to TRBJ2-1; a weak D match, TRBD1 (6 bases). The V and J ends lost 5 bases and 0 bases respectively, with 14 bases between them. CDR1 MDHEN and CDR2 SYDVKM come from the germline V gene. This CDR3 has 16 amino acids. The CDR3 is CASSPALRGSYNEQFF. DNA of the CDR3: TGTGCCAGCAGTCCCGCCCTCAGGGGCTCCTACAATGAGCAGTTCTTC.

This clonotype was seen more than once but under ten times. V usage is TRBV18 and J usage is TRBJ2-3; 7 bases align to TRBD2. V shed 0 bases and J 0 bases; nucleotides not matched to a gene: 6. The CDR3 length is 17 residues. Germline lookup yields CDR1 KGHSH and CDR2 LQKENI. CDR3 residues: CASSPPAAGTSTDTQYF. As DNA, the CDR3 is TGTGCCAGCTCACCACCAGCAGCGGGGACTAGCACAGATACGCAGTATTTT.

This clonotype was observed a few times. The rearrangement links TRBV7-2 to TRBJ2-3; D gene uncertain. Trimming took off 6 bases at V and 2 bases at J, with 6 bases between the two ends. Germline values: CDR1 SGHTA, CDR2 FQGNSA. The CDR3 runs 12 residues. The CDR3 bases are TGTGCCAGCAGGCCTTACACAGATACGCAGTATTTT. Translating gives CASRPYTDTQYF. Looking up the rest from reference TRBV7-2 and TRBJ2-3 gives the full variable domain: GAGVSQSPSNKVTEKGKDVELRCDPISGHTALYWYRQSLGQGLEFLIYFQGNSAPDKSGLPSDRFSAERTGGSVSTLTIQRTQQEDSAVYLCASRPYTDTQYFGPGTRLTVL.

The CDR3 DNA reads as TGTGCCAGCAGTTTAAAGGCAGGGTACACTGAAGCTTTCTTT. Translated: CASSLKAGYTEAFF. The genes are TRBV12-3 or TRBV12-4 and TRBJ1-1, with D tentatively TRBD1 (5 bases). Trimming stripped 2 bases from V and 3 bases from J, with 10 bases between. This CDR3 comprises 14 residues.

The V and J genes are TRBV6-5 and TRBJ1-5; D is unresolved. V dropped 0 bases and J dropped 2 bases, with 8 bases sitting between them. This CDR3 is 15 amino acids long. The germline V gene encodes CDR1 MNHEY and CDR2 SVGAGI. CDR3 sequence: CASSYSVVGNQPQHF. As DNA, the CDR3 is TGTGCCAGCAGTTACTCGGTGGTTGGCAATCAGCCCCAGCATTTT.

This clonotype was counted only a few times. The chain uses TRBV6-4 and TRBJ1-1; D gene unclear. V was trimmed by 2 bases and J by 0 bases, leaving 13 bases between them. CDR3 length: 16 amino acids. CDR1 MRHNA and CDR2 SNTAGT come from the germline V gene. The CDR3 reads CASSDGAAHMNTEAFF. Written as DNA, the CDR3 is TGTGCCAGCAGTGACGGAGCCGCGCACATGAACACTGAAGCTTTCTTT.

This chain uses TRBV5-6 with TRBJ1-1, with D perhaps TRBD1 (5 bases). The CDR3 contains 14 residues. The V and J ends lost 3 bases and 4 bases respectively, with 13 bases between them. Per germline, CDR1 SGHDT and CDR2 YYEEEE. The CDR3 spells CASSSLGGVTEAFF. The CDR3 DNA follows: TGTGCCAGCAGCTCCCTGGGGGGGGTCACTGAAGCTTTCTTT.

The sample holds many counts of this clonotype. This chain uses TRBV5-1 with TRBJ2-3; D is unresolved. Per germline, CDR1 SGHRS and CDR2 YFSETQ. V was shortened by 1 base and J by 1 base, with 22 bases between the two germline ends. The CDR3 extends over 19 amino acids. The CDR3 region is CASSLSTSRPPLRTDTQYF. For the CDR3, the DNA is TGCGCCAGCAGCTTGTCTACCTCTCGGCCGCCCCTCCGCACAGATACGCAGTATTTT.

This clonotype turned up a few times. The chain employs TRBV9 and TRBJ2-2, with TRBD1 matching over 7 bases. Trimming removed 5 bases from V and 7 bases from J; junction bases left unmatched: 8. CDR1 and CDR2 (germline): SGDLS, YYNGEE. The CDR3 has 14 amino acids. For the CDR3, the DNA is TGTGCCAGCAGGCTTACAGGGGAGAGCGGGGAGCTGTTTTTT. Encoded protein: CASRLTGESGELFF.

In its sample, this clonotype was seen many times. The chain uses TRBV4-1 and TRBJ2-3, with 11 bases that match TRBD2. Germline V gene sequence: CDR1 MGHRA, CDR2 YSYEKL. The trim removed 3 bases at V and 2 bases at J, leaving 4 bases unmatched. This CDR3 has 16 residues. The CDR3 loop reads CASSHLAGGFTDTQYF. The CDR3 DNA reads as TGCGCCAGCAGCCACCTAGCGGGGGGCTTCACAGATACGCAGTATTTT.

The chain employs TRBV20-1 and TRBJ1-5; 7 nucleotides align to TRBD1. V lost 3 bases and J lost 0; bases outside the gene matches: 5. This CDR3 region has 15 residues. From germline, CDR1 is DFQATT and CDR2 SNEGSKA (reference sequence). The CDR3 here is CSASRQGNSNQPQHF. In nucleotides, the CDR3 is TGCAGTGCTAGTAGACAGGGAAATAGCAATCAGCCCCAGCATTTT.

This clonotype was counted a few times. V is TRBV20-1 and J is TRBJ2-4; D not resolved. The CDR3 extends over 14 amino acids. The germline V gene has CDR1 DFQATT and CDR2 SNEGSKA (reference sequence). The ends were cut back, 2 bases at V and 1 base at J, with 9 bases in the middle. CDR3 nucleotide sequence: TGCAGTGCTAGATGGCAGGTGGCCAAAAACATTCAGTACTTC. Its translation: CSARWQVAKNIQYF.

The chain carries TRBV20-1 and TRBJ1-5; D may be TRBD1 (5 bases). CDR1 is DFQATT, CDR2 SNEGSKA, per germline (reference sequence). The V end lost 0 bases, the J end lost 6 bases, and 15 bases lay between the germline ends. CDR3 length: 15 residues. The CDR3 sequence is CSARDYQWGFQPQHF. As DNA, the CDR3 is TGCAGTGCTAGAGATTATCAGTGGGGGTTTCAGCCCCAGCATTTT.

This clonotype has a handful of counts. The chain has TRBV15 and TRBJ2-5; 7 nucleotides agree with TRBD1. Trimming at V came to 3 bases and at J to 2 bases, leaving 9 bases not matched to a gene. The germline gives CDR1 LNHNV, CDR2 YYDKDF (reference sequence). There are 16 residues in the CDR3. Here the CDR3 DNA reads TGTGCCACCAGCAGGGCAGGGGGATTAACTCAAGAGACCCAGTACTTC. Translated, it gives CATSRAGGLTQETQYF.

The CDR3 DNA sequence: TGTGCCAGCAGTCCACACCAAATAGAAGACAGGGGGGGTGGTGGCTACACCTTC. The encoded protein is CASSPHQIEDRGGGGYTF. The rearrangement links TRBV12-3 or TRBV12-4 to TRBJ1-2, with 9 bases that match TRBD1. The CDR3 totals 18 residues. Unmatched junction bases numbered 20, after V lost 5 bases and J lost 7 bases.

The rearrangement uses TRBV12-3 or TRBV12-4 and TRBJ1-5; tentative D call: TRBD1 (6 bases). The CDR3 spans 14 residues. Trimming cost V 1 base and J 6 bases, with 10 bases left between them. CDR3 amino acids: CASSLGARGQPQHF. CDR3 coding DNA: TGTGCCAGCAGTTTAGGGGCCAGGGGTCAGCCCCAGCATTTT.

The chain carries TRBV7-2 and TRBJ2-3, with 11 bases that match TRBD2. Germline V gene data show CDR1 as SGHTA and CDR2 as FQGNSA. Trimming at V came to 1 base and at J to 3 bases, leaving 6 bases not matched to a gene. The CDR3 runs 17 residues. CDR3 region: CASSLVGSGRATDTQYF. CDR3 nucleotide sequence: TGTGCCAGCAGCTTAGTTGGTAGCGGGAGGGCTACAGATACGCAGTATTTT.

V and J are TRBV7-8 and TRBJ1-4; a possible D gene is TRBD1 (6 bases). V lost 5 bases and J 7 bases, leaving 20 bases between the germline ends. The CDR3 loop spans 16 amino acids. Germline lookup yields CDR1 SGHVS and CDR2 FQNEAQ. The CDR3 reads CASSPLRGDRREKLFF. The CDR3 nucleotides read TGTGCCAGCAGCCCCCTCCGGGGAGACAGGCGTGAAAAACTGTTTTTT. The complete variable domain, with remaining parts taken from reference TRBV7-8 and TRBJ1-4, reads GAGVSQSPRYKVAKRGQDVALRCDPISGHVSLFWYQQALGQGPEFLTYFQNEAQLDKSGLPSDRFFAERPEGSVSTLKIQRTQQEDSAVYLCASSPLRGDRREKLFFGSGTQLSVL.

This clonotype was seen many times. This sequence joins TRBV15 and TRBJ1-3; the D gene is possibly TRBD1 (6 bases). The CDR3 is made up of 16 amino acids. Trimming pared 5 bases from V and 1 base from J, leaving 15 bases between. Germline CDR1 LNHNV, CDR2 YYDKDF (reference sequence). CDR3 coding DNA: TGTGCCACCAGCGTCGGGGGCGCATTGTCTGGAAACACCATATATTTT. Translation: CATSVGGALSGNTIYF.

In this sample, this clonotype turned up a few times. This rearrangement joins TRBV7-8 to TRBJ2-5; maybe TRBD1 (5 bases). This CDR3 spans 14 amino acids. V was trimmed by 6 bases and J by 3 bases, leaving 14 bases between them. CDR1 is SGHVS and CDR2 is FQNEAQ in the germline V gene. The CDR3 sequence: CASRPAGIEETQYF. The CDR3 DNA is TGTGCCAGCAGACCCGCAGGGATAGAAGAGACCCAGTACTTC.

This clonotype was detected a few times. This rearrangement joins TRBV6-2 or TRBV6-3 to TRBJ2-1, with D unclear. Trimming removed 0 bases from V and 6 bases from J, with 12 bases in between. The CDR3 is 15 residues long. Per germline, CDR1 MNHEY and CDR2 SVGEGT. CDR3 sequence: CASSYSITPANEQFF. CDR3 bases: TGTGCCAGCAGTTACTCGATCACCCCGGCCAATGAGCAGTTCTTC.

The rearrangement links TRBV25-1 to TRBJ2-1; 9 bases are a match to TRBD2. Per germline, CDR1 MGHDK and CDR2 SYGVNS. The CDR3 totals 15 residues. The junction had 4 bases not matched to a gene; V was cut back by 4 bases and J by 3 bases. This CDR3 is CASSGGGAFYNEQFF. CDR3 nucleotides: TGTGCCAGCAGTGGCGGGGGGGCCTTCTACAATGAGCAGTTCTTC.

Many counts were recorded for this clonotype. This chain uses TRBV29-1 with TRBJ1-5; no clear D. Looked up from germline, CDR1 is SQVTM and CDR2 is ANQGSEA. V lost 8 bases to trimming and J lost 13 bases, with 18 bases between them. This CDR3 contains 11 residues. The CDR3, as DNA: TGCAGCACAAAAGTCGACGGCTCTCAGCATTTT. Its translation is CSTKVDGSQHF.

The chain employs TRBV4-3 and TRBJ1-5; D is undetermined. V lost 1 base, J lost 0 bases, and 19 bases lay in between. The germline V gene has CDR1 LGHNA and CDR2 YSLEER. The CDR3 covers 19 residues. The CDR3 sequence is CASSQVPRPRNDSNQPQHF. In DNA form, the CDR3 reads TGCGCCAGCAGCCAAGTCCCTCGGCCTCGCAATGATAGCAATCAGCCCCAGCATTTT.

This clonotype has at least ten counts. The chain combines TRBV5-1 with TRBJ2-2; unclear D gene. CDR3 length: 13 amino acids. Germline assignment: CDR1 SGHRS and CDR2 YFSETQ. V lost 4 bases to trimming and J lost 7 bases, with 11 bases between them. The CDR3 nucleotides read TGCGCCAGCAGCGGATACGGCCTCGGGGAGCTGTTTTTT. It codes for CASSGYGLGELFF.

The chain recombines TRBV14 with TRBJ1-2; D call uncertain. V was pared by 1 base and J by 0 bases, with 18 bases between. This CDR3 is built from 18 residues. Germline-derived CDR1 and CDR2 are SGHDN and FVKESK. The CDR3 spells CASSQAHGRQVANYGYTF. The CDR3 nucleotides read TGTGCCAGCAGCCAAGCTCATGGTCGGCAGGTAGCTAACTATGGCTACACCTTC.

V is TRBV20-1 and J is TRBJ1-5; 9 nucleotides line up with TRBD1. Germline CDR1 is DFQATT and CDR2 is SNEGSKA (reference sequence). The CDR3 is 13 residues long. Trimming removed 5 bases from V and 7 bases from J; junction bases left unmatched: 6. As DNA, the CDR3 is TGCAGTGCTCTTACAGGGGGCAGACAGCCCCAGCATTTT. This codes for CSALTGGRQPQHF.

In its sample, this clonotype is medium-sized. V is TRBV20-1 and J is TRBJ2-3; D unclear. The CDR3 is made up of 13 amino acids. V shed 0 bases and J shed 5 bases, with 9 bases lying between them. The germline V gene has CDR1 DFQATT and CDR2 SNEGSKA (reference sequence). DNA for the CDR3: TGCAGTGCTAGAGATTACGAACGAGATACGCAGTATTTT. It translates to CSARDYERDTQYF.